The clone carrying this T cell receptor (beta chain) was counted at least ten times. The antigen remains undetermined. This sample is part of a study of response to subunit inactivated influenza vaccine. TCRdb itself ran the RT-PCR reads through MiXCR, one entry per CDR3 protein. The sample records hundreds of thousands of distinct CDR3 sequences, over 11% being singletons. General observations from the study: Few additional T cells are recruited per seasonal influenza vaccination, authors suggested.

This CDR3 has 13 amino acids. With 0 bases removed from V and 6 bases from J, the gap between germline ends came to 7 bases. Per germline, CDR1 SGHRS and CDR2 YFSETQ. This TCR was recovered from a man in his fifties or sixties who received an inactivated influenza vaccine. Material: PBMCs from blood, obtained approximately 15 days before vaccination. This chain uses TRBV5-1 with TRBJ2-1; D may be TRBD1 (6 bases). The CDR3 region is CASSLAGVNEQFF. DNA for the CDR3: TGCGCCAGCAGCTTGGCAGGGGTCAATGAGCAGTTCTTC.